A selection of T cell receptor beta chains follows, all from one sample in a study of blood T cell repertoires in COVID-19. Sequencing used immunoSEQ multiplex PCR; TCRdb keeps in-frame clones, though not all of them. The table records 45,000 to 65,000 clones, roughly 88% of them present only once. Sequences were obtained from peripheral blood. The origin of the receptors is a human donor in a cohort sampled during active COVID-19. CDR3s include the opening cysteine and the closing phenylalanine or tryptophan. The D gene is left open where the match is weak. The size of a clone is reported for some rows only, either as once, few or many, or as a class for expanded clones.

D gene: NA; J gene: TRBJ2-7; V gene: TRBV11-2; clone size: NA; CDR3 protein: CASSLDSGVEQYF
D gene: TRBD1; J gene: TRBJ1-4; V gene: TRBV6-5; clone size: NA; CDR3 protein: CASRATGGPNEKLFF
D gene: NA; J gene: TRBJ2-7; V gene: TRBV6-6; clone size: NA; CDR3 protein: CASNQQGFYEQYF
D gene: NA; J gene: TRBJ2-7; V gene: TRBV2; clone size: NA; CDR3 protein: CASSEAFDEQYF
D gene: TRBD1; J gene: TRBJ2-7; V gene: TRBV11-2; clone size: NA; CDR3 protein: CASRGTGGYEQYF
D gene: NA; J gene: TRBJ2-5; V gene: TRBV2; clone size: NA; CDR3 protein: CASSGDSGSYQETQYF
D gene: TRBD2; J gene: TRBJ2-2; V gene: TRBV13; clone size: NA; CDR3 protein: CASSSRKGLAGVTGELFF
D gene: NA; J gene: TRBJ1-2; V gene: TRBV4-2; clone size: NA; CDR3 protein: CASSQGENGGYTF
D gene: NA; J gene: TRBJ2-1; V gene: TRBV6-5; clone size: NA; CDR3 protein: CASRSGDLEQFF
D gene: NA; J gene: TRBJ1-2; V gene: TRBV5-6; clone size: NA; CDR3 protein: CASSFIGRETYGYTF
D gene: NA; J gene: TRBJ1-2; V gene: TRBV5-4; clone size: NA; CDR3 protein: CASSLGVAQAPYGYTF
D gene: NA; J gene: TRBJ1-2; V gene: TRBV5-6; clone size: few; CDR3 protein: CASSPDIYYGYTF
D gene: NA; J gene: TRBJ2-5; V gene: TRBV5-1; clone size: NA; CDR3 protein: CASSPSGEGKKETQYF